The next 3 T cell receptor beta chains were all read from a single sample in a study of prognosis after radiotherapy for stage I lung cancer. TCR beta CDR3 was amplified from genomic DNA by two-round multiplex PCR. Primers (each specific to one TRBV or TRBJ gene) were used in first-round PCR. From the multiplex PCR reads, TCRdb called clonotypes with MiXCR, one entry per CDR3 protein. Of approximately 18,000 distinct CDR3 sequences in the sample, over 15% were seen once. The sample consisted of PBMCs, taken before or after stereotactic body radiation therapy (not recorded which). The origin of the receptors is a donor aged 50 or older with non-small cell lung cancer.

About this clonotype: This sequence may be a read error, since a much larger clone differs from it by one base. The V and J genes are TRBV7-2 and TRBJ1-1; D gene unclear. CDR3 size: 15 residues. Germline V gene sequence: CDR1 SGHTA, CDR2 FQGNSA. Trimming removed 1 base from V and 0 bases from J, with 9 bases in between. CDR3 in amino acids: CTSSLDGLMNTEAFF. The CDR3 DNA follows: TGTACCAGCAGCTTAGACGGACTAATGAACACTGAAGCTTTCTTT.

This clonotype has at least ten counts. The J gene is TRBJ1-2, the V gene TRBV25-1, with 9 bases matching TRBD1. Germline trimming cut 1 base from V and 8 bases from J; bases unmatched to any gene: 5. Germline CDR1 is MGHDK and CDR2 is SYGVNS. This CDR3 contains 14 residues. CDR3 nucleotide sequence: TGTGCCAGCAGTGAATTGCAGACAGGGGGAGGCTACACCTTC. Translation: CASSELQTGGGYTF.

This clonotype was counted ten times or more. The CDR3 coding sequence is TGTGCCAGCAGCCGCTACGGGTCAGGGGGCTGGGGGGAGACCCAGTACTTC. Its translation is CASSRYGSGGWGETQYF. The rearrangement joins TRBV11-2 to TRBJ2-5; 8 positions agree with TRBD1. V gave up 5 bases and J gave up 5 bases; unmatched junction bases: 16. This CDR3 has 17 amino acids. Germline V gene lookup returns CDR1 SGHAT and CDR2 FQNNGV.